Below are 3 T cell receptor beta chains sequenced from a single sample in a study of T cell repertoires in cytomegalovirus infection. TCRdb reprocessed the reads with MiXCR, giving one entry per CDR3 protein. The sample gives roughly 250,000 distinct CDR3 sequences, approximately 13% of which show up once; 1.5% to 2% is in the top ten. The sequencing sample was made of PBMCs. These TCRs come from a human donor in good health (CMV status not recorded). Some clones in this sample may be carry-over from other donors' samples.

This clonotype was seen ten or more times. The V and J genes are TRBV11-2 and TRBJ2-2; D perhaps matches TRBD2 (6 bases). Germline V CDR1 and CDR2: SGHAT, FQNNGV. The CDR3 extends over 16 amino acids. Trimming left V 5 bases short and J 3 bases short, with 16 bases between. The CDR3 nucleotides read TGTGCCAGCAGCCCTCGACTCGGGGAGGACACCGGGGAGCTGTTTTTT. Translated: CASSPRLGEDTGELFF.

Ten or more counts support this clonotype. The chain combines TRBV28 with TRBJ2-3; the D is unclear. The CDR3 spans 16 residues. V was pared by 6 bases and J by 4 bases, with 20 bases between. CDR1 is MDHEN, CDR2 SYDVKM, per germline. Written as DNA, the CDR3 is TGTGCCAGCAGGTCAGCAGGTGTAACCCCCGCAGATACGCAGTATTTT. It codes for CASRSAGVTPADTQYF.

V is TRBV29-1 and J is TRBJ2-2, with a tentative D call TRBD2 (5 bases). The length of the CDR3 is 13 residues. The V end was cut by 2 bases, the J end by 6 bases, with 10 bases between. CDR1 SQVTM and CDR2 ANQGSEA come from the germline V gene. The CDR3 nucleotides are TGCAGCGTTGAACGGACTCGATCCGGGGAGCTGTTTTTT. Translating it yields CSVERTRSGELFF.